Below, 3 T cell receptor beta chains from the same sample are listed, as sequenced in a study of T cell responses to AZD1222 COVID-19 vaccine. Profiling relied on immunoSEQ multiplex PCR, and the TCRdb table lists in-frame clones only, not all of them. The top ten hold around 1.4% of the sample, which has approximately 27,000 clones, roughly 90% seen once. Sequencing was performed on peripheral blood, taken on day 0 of AZD1222 vaccination. The source of these receptors is an adult in good health.

The chain is built from TRBV28 and TRBJ1-6, with D perhaps matching TRBD1 (6 bases). Trimming pared 6 bases from V and 6 bases from J, leaving 12 bases between. This CDR3 spans 14 amino acids. Germline assignment: CDR1 MDHEN and CDR2 SYDVKM. Here the CDR3 reads CASSPIQGNSPLHF. CDR3 nucleotide sequence: TGTGCCAGCAGCCCGATACAGGGTAATTCACCCCTCCACTTT.

The chain uses TRBV19 and TRBJ2-1, with 8 bases matching TRBD2. This CDR3 contains 14 residues. V trimming: 11 bases; J trimming: 9 bases; junction bases outside the gene matches: 15. Germline CDR1 LNHDA, CDR2 SQIVND (reference sequence). DNA for the CDR3: TGTGCCTCAGAGAGCGGGAGAACCTTCAGTGAGCAGTTCTTC. Translating it yields CASESGRTFSEQFF.

The chain combines TRBV29-1 with TRBJ1-4; a possible D gene is TRBD1 (6 bases). The length of the CDR3 is 13 residues. Trimming removed 6 bases from V and 4 bases from J, with 12 bases in between. CDR1 and CDR2 from the germline V gene are SQVTM and ANQGSEA. In nucleotides, the CDR3 is TGCAGCGTAATGGGGGGGCTTAATGAAAAACTGTTTTTT. It yields the protein CSVMGGLNEKLFF.